Presented here are 27 T cell receptor beta chains from one specimen sequenced in a study of Ad26.COV2.S vaccination and SARS-CoV-2 variants. Treatment indicated: roughly 20 received Ad26.COV2.S at low or high dose, single or two shots; about 5 received placebo; per-sample allocation not given. Sampling happened 63 days after the first vaccine or placebo injection. Clones were read by immunoSEQ multiplex PCR, and TCRdb kept only the in-frame ones, dropping some. The table records about 440,000 clones, 90% of them present only once. The sample here was peripheral blood, taken in a trial of Ad26.COV2.S vaccine versus placebo. The receptor set was obtained from a person between 18 and 65 years old who received the Ad26.COV2.S COVID-19 vaccine or a placebo.

V usage is TRBV11-2 and J usage is TRBJ2-7; 12 positions agree with TRBD2. This CDR3 is built from 16 residues. V lost 4 bases to trimming and J lost 2 bases; unmatched junction nucleotides: 6. The germline CDR1 and CDR2 sequences are SGHAT and FQNNGV. This chain's CDR3 is CASSSPLAGGPYEQYF. CDR3 nucleotides: TGTGCCAGCAGCTCCCCCCTAGCGGGAGGGCCCTACGAGCAGTACTTC.

The chain joins TRBV27 to TRBJ2-1, with D possibly TRBD2 on 6 matching bases. Trimming removed 7 bases from V and 6 bases from J, with 13 bases in between. This CDR3 region has 13 residues. Germline V lookup: CDR1 MNHEY, CDR2 SMNVEV (reference sequence). The CDR3 loop reads CASTKTRANEQFF. The CDR3 coding sequence is TGTGCCAGCACCAAGACTAGAGCCAATGAGCAGTTCTTC.

The chain carries TRBV28 and TRBJ2-1; 7 bases fit TRBD1. The V segment lost 6 bases and the J segment 2 bases; nucleotides outside the gene matches: 4. Germline assignment: CDR1 MDHEN and CDR2 SYDVKM. This CDR3 region has 14 residues. The CDR3 protein is CASRPTGPYNEQFF. The CDR3 nucleotides read TGTGCCAGCAGACCGACAGGGCCCTACAATGAGCAGTTCTTC.

The CDR3 spells CASSRDPYEQYF. As DNA, the CDR3 is TGTGCCAGCAGCCGGGACCCCTACGAGCAGTACTTC. The chain carries TRBV12-3 or TRBV12-4 and TRBJ2-7, with D possibly called TRBD1 or TRBD2 (5 bases each). V lost 6 bases to trimming and J lost 2 bases, with 8 bases between them. This CDR3 region has 12 residues.

The chain is built from TRBV5-5 and TRBJ2-7; 8 bases fit TRBD1. CDR3 length: 16 amino acids. With V trimmed by 4 bases and J by 3 bases, 12 bases remained unmatched. Germline V gives CDR1 SGHKS, CDR2 YYEKEE (reference sequence). The CDR3 DNA follows: TGTGCCAGCAGCGCCCAGGGGGCCCGGGTACTCTACGAGCAGTACTTC. Amino acids: CASSAQGARVLYEQYF.

This chain connects TRBV11-2 to TRBJ2-3, with 7 bases aligning to TRBD1. V shed 5 bases and J 4 bases; nucleotides not matched to a gene: 6. The CDR3 has 14 amino acids. The germline CDR1 and CDR2 sequences are SGHAT and FQNNGV. This chain's CDR3 is CASSQTGRADTQYF. The CDR3 DNA reads TGTGCCAGCAGCCAGACAGGGCGTGCAGATACGCAGTATTTT.

V is TRBV11-1 and J is TRBJ2-7, with D uncertain. Deletions cut 5 bases from V and 3 bases from J, with 11 bases between. CDR3 length: 13 residues. Per the germline V gene, CDR1 is SGHAT and CDR2 is FQDESV (reference sequence). CDR3 in DNA: TGTGCCAGCAGCCGCGGACCCGGCTACGAGCAGTACTTC. This translates into CASSRGPGYEQYF.

V and J are TRBV28 and TRBJ2-7; D perhaps matches TRBD2 (5 bases). Germline CDR1 and CDR2: MDHEN and SYDVKM. This CDR3 region has 14 residues. Trimming removed 4 bases from V and 6 bases from J, with 16 bases in between. CDR3 bases: TGTGCCAGCAGTTCCCACCGGGGTAGGCGCGAGCAGTACTTC. Translating it yields CASSSHRGRREQYF.

The V gene is TRBV10-1, the J gene TRBJ2-6; D remains ambiguous. CDR1 is WNHNN, CDR2 SYGVQD, per germline (reference sequence). The CDR3 sequence is 20 residues long. The V end was cut by 0 bases, the J end by 0 bases, with 18 bases between. CDR3 DNA: TGCGCCAGCAGTGAGTCGTTGCTAGAGGTGTCCGTCTCTGGGGCCAACGTCCTGACTTTC. Encoded protein: CASSESLLEVSVSGANVLTF.

The chain employs TRBV7-3 and TRBJ2-5, with 10 bases that match TRBD2. The CDR3 is 14 residues long. J lost 5 bases, V lost 5 bases, and 5 bases had no gene match. Germline CDR1 is SGHTA and CDR2 is FQGTGA. CDR3 amino acids: CASSALAGVETQYF. The CDR3 bases are TGTGCCAGCAGCGCGCTAGCGGGAGTTGAGACCCAGTACTTC.

This chain connects TRBV4-2 to TRBJ1-4; 9 bases match TRBD1. Germline CDR1 and CDR2: LGHNA and YNFKEQ. This CDR3 contains 16 residues. V was pared by 9 bases and J by 6 bases, with 14 bases of the junction left unmatched. CDR3 sequence reads: CASKNSVRTGDEKLFF. CDR3 DNA: TGTGCCAGTAAAAACTCCGTAAGGACAGGGGATGAAAAACTGTTTTTT.

The V and J genes are TRBV19 and TRBJ2-7; D unresolved. Germline V CDR1 and CDR2: LNHDA, SQIVND (reference sequence). V was trimmed by 3 bases and J by 6 bases, leaving 12 bases between them. The CDR3 contains 13 residues. CDR3 in DNA: TGTGCCAGTAGTATCAGTACGGACGGCGAGCAGTACTTC. It specifies CASSISTDGEQYF.

The chain joins TRBV3-1 (or the pseudogene TRBV3-2) to TRBJ1-6, with D unclear. V was cut by 6 bases and J by 3 bases, with 15 bases left in between. Germline V gene sequence: CDR1 LGHDT, CDR2 YNNKEL (reference sequence). This CDR3 region has 16 residues. CDR3 loop: CASRHHKCHYNSPLHF. CDR3 DNA: TGTGCCAGCAGGCACCACAAATGCCACTATAATTCACCCCTCCACTTT.

With respect to this clone: The germline gene is not matched at one end of the junction; a read error may be the cause. The CDR3 protein is CASSALDRVGF. The DNA for the CDR3 is TGTGCCAGCAGCGCCTTGGACAGGGTGGGGTTC. This chain joins TRBV11-2 and TRBJ2-7; 8 nucleotides line up with TRBD1. In germline, CDR1 is SGHAT, CDR2 FQNNGV. The length of the CDR3 is 11 residues.

V usage is TRBV24-1 and J usage is TRBJ2-2, with D unclear. CDR1 is KGHDR and CDR2 is SFDVKD in the germline V gene. The V gene lost 5 bases and the J gene lost 1 base, with 10 bases spanning the gap. The CDR3 loop spans 15 amino acids. The CDR3 sequence is CATSAPAENTGELFF. The DNA of the CDR3 is TGTGCCACCAGTGCCCCGGCGGAGAACACCGGGGAGCTGTTTTTT.

The chain is built from TRBV30 and TRBJ2-3, with TRBD2 as a possible D gene (5 bases). Trimming stripped 1 base from V and 6 bases from J, with 17 bases between. CDR1 and CDR2 from the germline V gene are GTSNPN and SVGIG (reference sequence). The CDR3 is 15 residues long. CDR3 protein: CAWSEVGSPGDTQYF. The CDR3 region has the DNA TGTGCCTGGAGTGAAGTCGGCAGCCCGGGGGATACGCAGTATTTT.

This chain uses TRBV13 with TRBJ1-5, with a possible D match to TRBD1 (6 bases). The V gene lost 5 bases and the J gene lost 6 bases, with 14 bases spanning the gap. Germline CDR1 is PRHDT and CDR2 is FYEKMQ (reference sequence). This CDR3 region has 14 residues. The CDR3 DNA follows: TGTGCCAGCAGCCGAGGGGGACGTGTTCAGCCCCAGCATTTT. Translated, it gives CASSRGGRVQPQHF. Supplemented by reference TRBV13 and TRBJ1-5, the full variable domain reads AAGVIQSPRHLIKEKRETATLKCYPIPRHDTVYWYQQGPGQDPQFLISFYEKMQSDKGSIPDRFSAQQFSDYHSELNMSSLELGDSALYFCASSRGGRVQPQHFGDGTRLSIL.

The gene calls are TRBV7-2 and TRBJ2-1; 9 bases match TRBD2. The CDR3 has 15 amino acids. V shed 1 base, J shed 4 bases, and the junction held 2 bases outside the gene matches. The germline V gene encodes CDR1 SGHTA and CDR2 FQGNSA. The CDR3 loop is CASSLEGLAYNEQFF. The CDR3 bases are TGTGCCAGCAGCTTAGAGGGACTAGCATACAATGAGCAGTTCTTC.

The chain couples TRBV7-9 to TRBJ2-2, with a possible D match to TRBD1 (6 bases). The germline gives CDR1 SEHNR, CDR2 FQNEAQ (reference sequence). Trimming took off 4 bases at V and 2 bases at J, with 14 bases between the two ends. The CDR3 extends over 16 amino acids. CDR3 sequence: CASSSTWTVNTGELFF. Here the CDR3 DNA reads TGTGCCAGCAGCTCTACATGGACAGTTAACACCGGGGAGCTGTTTTTT.

This chain's CDR3 is CASSLAGAAGQETQYF. CDR3 coding DNA: TGTGCCAGCAGCTTAGCGGGAGCCGCAGGACAAGAGACCCAGTACTTC. The gene calls are TRBV28 and TRBJ2-5, with 9 bases aligning to TRBD2. Germline-derived CDR1 and CDR2 are MDHEN and SYDVKM. This CDR3 has 16 amino acids. Germline trimming cut 6 bases from V and 2 bases from J; bases unmatched to any gene: 10.

The chain uses TRBV5-1 and TRBJ2-2, with D perhaps matching TRBD2 (6 bases). Germline CDR1 SGHRS, CDR2 YFSETQ. The CDR3 has 15 residues. Between the trimmed V and J ends, which lost 3 bases and 0 bases, there was a span of 9 bases. This chain's CDR3 is CASSSLATNTGELFF. CDR3 bases: TGCGCCAGCAGCTCACTAGCAACGAACACCGGGGAGCTGTTTTTT.

Notes on this clone: The same CDR3 arises from other DNA sequences in this sample as well. This sequence joins TRBV24-1 and TRBJ2-3; no clear D. The V end lost 3 bases, the J end lost 1 base, and 13 bases lay between the germline ends. Germline V gene sequence: CDR1 KGHDR, CDR2 SFDVKD. This CDR3 has 16 amino acids. The CDR3 bases are TGTGCCACCAGTGATCTCGGACCCGGAGGCACAGATACGCAGTATTTT. Its translation: CATSDLGPGGTDTQYF.

About this clone: At one of its ends the junction is not consistent with the germline gene, which may arise from a read error. The chain employs TRBV7-9 and TRBJ2-7, with D perhaps given as TRBD1 or TRBD2 (7 bases each). The CDR3 has 11 amino acids. Germline lookup yields CDR1 SEHNR and CDR2 FQNEAQ (reference sequence). The CDR3 loop is CASSLGTGLVF. CDR3 nucleotides: TGTGCCAGCAGCTTAGGGACAGGACTAGTCTTC.

The chain carries TRBV20-1 and TRBJ1-1; D remains unclear. This CDR3 contains 11 residues. Trimming removed 2 bases at V and 3 bases at J, with 4 bases between. Germline values: CDR1 DFQATT, CDR2 SNEGSKA (reference sequence). CDR3 DNA sequence: TGCAGTGCTAGAATGGACACTGAAGCTTTCTTT. Translation: CSARMDTEAFF.

The V call is TRBV5-4, the J call TRBJ1-3; D not certain. The CDR3 has 15 residues. Trimming pared 4 bases from V and 4 bases from J, leaving 15 bases between. CDR1 and CDR2 from the germline V gene are SGHNT and YYREEE (reference sequence). CDR3 nucleotide sequence: TGTGCCAGCAGCGCGGGGTCCTTAGCCGGAAACACCATATATTTT. It yields the protein CASSAGSLAGNTIYF.

This clone was detected once. The chain has TRBV11-2 and TRBJ1-2; TRBD1 matches at 9 bases. The trim removed 0 bases at V and 3 bases at J, leaving 11 bases unmatched. Germline V gives CDR1 SGHAT, CDR2 FQNNGV. This CDR3 has 18 residues. In nucleotides, the CDR3 is TGTGCCAGCAGCTTAGACCCGGGACAGGGCAGATGGGACTATGGCTACACCTTC. It specifies CASSLDPGQGRWDYGYTF.

The chain combines TRBV7-9 with TRBJ2-5, with 10 bases matching TRBD1. The CDR3 length is 14 residues. V trimming: 6 bases; J trimming: 5 bases; junction bases outside the gene matches: 6. Looked up from germline, CDR1 is SEHNR and CDR2 is FQNEAQ (reference sequence). CDR3 protein: CASSSGTGVETQYF. The CDR3 DNA is TGTGCCAGCAGTTCCGGGACAGGGGTGGAGACCCAGTACTTC.